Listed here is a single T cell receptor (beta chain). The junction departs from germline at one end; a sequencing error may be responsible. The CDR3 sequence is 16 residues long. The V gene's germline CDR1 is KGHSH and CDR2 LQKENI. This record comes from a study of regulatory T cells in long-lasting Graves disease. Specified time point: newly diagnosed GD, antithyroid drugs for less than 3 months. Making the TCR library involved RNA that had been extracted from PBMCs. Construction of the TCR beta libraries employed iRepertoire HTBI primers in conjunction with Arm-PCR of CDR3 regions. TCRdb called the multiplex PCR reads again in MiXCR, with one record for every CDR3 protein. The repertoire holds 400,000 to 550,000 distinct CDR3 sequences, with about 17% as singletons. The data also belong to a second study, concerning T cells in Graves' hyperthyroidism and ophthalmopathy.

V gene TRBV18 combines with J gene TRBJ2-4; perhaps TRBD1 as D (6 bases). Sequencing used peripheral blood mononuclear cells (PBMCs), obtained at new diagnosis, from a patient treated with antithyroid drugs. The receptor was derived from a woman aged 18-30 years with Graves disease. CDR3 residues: CASSRQQGIAKSIQYF. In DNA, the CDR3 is TGTGCCAGCTCACGTCAACAGGGAATAGCCAAAAGCATTCAGTACTTC.